This T cell receptor beta chain appears in the sequencing data of a study of blood T cells in healthy people across ages (dated by TCRdb to between 2014 and 2017). As for the study more broadly: Template switching captured roughly one uniquely barcoded TCR beta cDNA molecule per two T cells in model experiments. To avoid experimental bias, donors of different ages were distributed randomly across sequencing lanes. Using the same blood draw, the study looked at two additional independent replicas of 1 million unique cDNA reads for two donors, one aged 18 to 30 and the other aged 80 or older. Using deep sequencing normalized with unique cDNA molecular identifiers, the study measured how TCR beta repertoire diversity changes with age. Donors were grouped into four age groups: young (average about 15 years), middle-aged (around 39), aged (62) and long-lived (over 80). Points the paper makes about the study in general: Estimates of total diversity based on one million sequenced T cells were considered lower bounds and underestimates. Compared with the aged group, more naive CD4+ T cells, fewer expanded clones and increased TCR diversity were shown by the long-lived group, suggesting age selection. As age increased, observed TCR beta diversity per million T cells dropped in a roughly linear way, and a significant reduction was already evident by age around 41. Conclusive comparison of naive and antigen-experienced compartments was prevented by the profiling of bulk unsorted PBMCs. A strong correlation was found between observed TCR beta diversity and the percentage of naive T cells measured by flow cytometry. Because donor CMV infection status was unknown, age-related changes in expanded clonotypes were potentially confounded.

Taken from the germline V gene, the CDR1 and CDR2 loops are SGHRS and YFSETQ. Compared with germline, V lacks 1 base and J lacks 4 bases; bases without a gene match: 6. The CDR3 covers 16 residues, taking in both the cysteine and the phenylalanine. CDR3 DNA is the only sequence kept; it has 48 bases, read in frame from the first base. The roughly 39 donors, aged 6 to 90 years, were systemically healthy Caucasian individuals from Russia. Around 10 milliliters of peripheral blood were drawn from each donor into EDTA-treated Vacutainer tubes. PBMCs were isolated by Ficoll-Paque density-gradient centrifugation, with at least 6.5 million obtained per sample. Total RNA was extracted from PBMCs with Trizol reagent, with at least 6 micrograms obtained per sample. Naive CD45RAhigh/CD27high T cell percentages were measured by flow cytometry on a PBMC aliquot from every donor. Libraries were made using 5' RACE. TCRdb names Illumina HiSeq 2500 as the instrument used. A second PCR of about 6 to 11 cycles was performed with a sample-barcoded 5' primer and a J-beta primer mix. Each TCR beta cDNA molecule received a unique molecular identifier from a template-switch 5' adaptor carrying 12 random nucleotides. At least 3 million CDR3-containing paired-end reads were obtained from each sample. The Mint cDNA synthesis kit, primed by a TRBC-specific oligonucleotide, was used to synthesize first-strand cDNA from all RNA. All cDNA was treated with uracil-DNA glycosylase and then went through a first 18-cycle PCR with the universal primers M1SS and BC2_uni_R. As for the authors' bioinformatics: Normalization of each sample was performed by random selection of 1 million high-quality reads, each carrying a distinct molecular identifier. Reads sharing molecular identifiers were discarded rather than binned into consensus sequences. CDR3 identification, clonotype clustering and error correction used MiTCR with a Q25 quality threshold and the strictest error-elimination algorithm. Lower-bound total TCR beta diversity was estimated with a nonparametric unseen species model using Euler transformation. TCRdb applied fastp at Q25 and MiXCR to the public reads, then kept only in-frame beta chains. Identical CDR3 proteins give one entry, which carries the most common genes and DNA. TCRdb's processing, not the study's, gives the V and J calls here. Here the sample has hundreds of thousands of distinct CDR3 sequences; approximately 53% occur a single time. Roughly 26% of the sample is held by the ten biggest clonotypes.

About this clonotype itself: Its antigen has not been determined. Nothing much larger sits one base from this clone, and base qualities are not available.

Specimen: blood. The clonotype originates from a man aged 40-55 years in good health. The chain joins TRBV5-1 to TRBJ2-5; TRBD2 aligns with 11 central bases. The DNA sequence is given as TGCGCCAGCAGCTTGTTAGGCCTAGCGGGAGGAGAGACCCAGTACTTC. The translation is CASSLLGLAGGETQYF.